A selection of T cell receptor beta chains follows, all from one sample in a study of brain T cells in children with intractable seizures. Sequencing was performed with immunoSEQ multiplex PCR; in TCRdb, only in-frame clones are kept and a portion is missing. This repertoire shows about 340,000 clones, about 93% found once; its top ten account for approximately 5%. The sample consisted of peripheral blood, taken less than 6 months after surgery. Receptors were obtained from a boy under two years old with tuberous sclerosis and intractable seizures. The CDR3 runs from the conserved cysteine through the conserved F or W. The D gene is left open where the match is weak. Expanded clones get a size class; other rows say once, few or many, or leave the size out.

j_call clone_size cdr3_length d_call v_call cdr3_aa cdr3_nt
TRBJ2-7 . 14 TRBD2 TRBV28 CASRSHGRAYEQYF TGTGCCAGCAGGAGCCACGGGAGGGCCTACGAGCAGTACTTC
TRBJ1-1 . 13 . TRBV7-9 CASSTPVNTEAFF TGTGCCAGCAGTACGCCGGTGAACACTGAAGCTTTCTTT
TRBJ1-1 . 18 . TRBV27 CASSLNPPGIHMNTEAFF TGTGCCAGCAGTTTAAACCCCCCCGGGATCCACATGAACACTGAAGCTTTCTTT
TRBJ2-2 . 14 . TRBV19 CASFGRGNTGELFF TGTGCCAGTTTCGGGCGGGGTAACACCGGGGAGCTGTTTTTT
TRBJ1-2 . 15 TRBD1 TRBV3-1/TRBV3-2 CASSQEGGTGAGYTF TGTGCCAGCAGCCAAGAAGGCGGGACAGGGGCTGGCTACACCTTC
TRBJ1-6 . 17 . TRBV5-1 CASSLDPRGDYNSPLHF TGCGCCAGCAGCTTGGACCCCAGGGGTGATTATAATTCACCCCTCCACTTT
TRBJ2-7 . 15 TRBD1 TRBV30 CAWSVIGDRRYEQYF TGTGCCTGGAGTGTAATTGGGGACAGGCGGTACGAGCAGTACTTC
TRBJ2-1 . 20 . TRBV27 CASSSLGSRSGTNSYNEQFF TGTGCCAGCAGTTCCCTGGGGTCGCGGTCCGGAACCAACTCCTACAATGAGCAGTTCTTC
TRBJ1-1 . 13 . TRBV5-1 CATRRDSNTEAFF TGCGCCACCCGACGGGATTCAAACACTGAAGCTTTCTTT
TRBJ2-7 . 13 . TRBV24-1 CATSEGTSYEQYF TGTGCCACCAGTGAAGGAACCTCCTACGAGCAGTACTTC
TRBJ1-4 . 13 . TRBV12-3/TRBV12-4 CASSLAVRGKLFF TGTGCCAGCAGTTTAGCTGTCCGGGGAAAACTGTTTTTT
TRBJ2-5 . 15 TRBD2 TRBV27 CASSLRTSGQETQYF TGTGCCAGCAGCCTGAGGACTAGCGGTCAAGAGACCCAGTACTTC
TRBJ1-1 . 12 . TRBV29-1 CSVVYRNTEAFF TGCAGCGTCGTCTATAGGAACACTGAAGCTTTCTTT
TRBJ2-7 . 16 . TRBV13 CASSLKQGGKSYEQYF TGTGCCAGCAGCTTAAAACAGGGGGGGAAATCCTACGAGCAGTACTTC
TRBJ1-5 . 13 . TRBV9 CASSPDGDQPQHF TGTGCCAGCAGCCCCGACGGGGATCAGCCCCAGCATTTT
TRBJ2-1 . 13 . TRBV4-1 CASSQDLYNEQFF TGCGCCAGCAGCCAAGACCTCTACAATGAGCAGTTCTTC
TRBJ2-1 . 14 . TRBV19 CASMAGSSYNEQFF TGTGCCAGTATGGCAGGAAGCTCCTACAATGAGCAGTTCTTC
TRBJ2-1 . 15 TRBD2 TRBV15 CATMRTSGTYNEQFF TGTGCCACCATGCGGACTAGCGGGACTTACAATGAGCAGTTCTTC
TRBJ2-1 . 14 TRBD2 TRBV12-5 CASGLMGLDLEQFF TGTGCTAGTGGTTTGATGGGACTAGATTTAGAGCAGTTCTTC
TRBJ2-5 . 12 . TRBV5-1 CASSSPGKTQYF TGCGCCAGCAGCTCGCCGGGGAAGACCCAGTACTTC
TRBJ2-7 few 15 . TRBV4-1 CASSQDASALYEQYF TGCGCCAGCAGCCAAGATGCTAGCGCCCTCTACGAGCAGTACTTC
TRBJ1-2 . 14 . TRBV4-1 CASSTPGQSYGYTF TGCGCCAGCAGTACCCCGGGACAAAGTTATGGCTACACCTTC
TRBJ2-7 . 14 TRBD1 TRBV2 CASRRRTGDYEQYF TGTGCCAGCAGACGGAGGACAGGCGACTACGAGCAGTACTTC
TRBJ1-2 . 11 . TRBV25-1 CATAGLYGYTF TGTGCCACCGCAGGCCTCTATGGCTACACCTTC
TRBJ2-5 . 18 TRBD2 TRBV3-1/TRBV3-2 CASSQEGLAGGPGETQYF TGTGCCAGCAGCCAAGAAGGGCTAGCGGGGGGGCCAGGGGAGACCCAGTACTTC